This section outlines one TCR beta chain sequence together with its context. This receptor's antigen is unknown. The record has no base qualities; no much larger clone is one base away. The data were taken from a study of T-cell memory formation after mild COVID-19 (dated by TCRdb to 2020 to 2022). In terms of the full investigation: TCR sequence clusters from the two donors were found to be largely donor specific. Longitudinal TCRalpha and TCRbeta repertoire sequencing tracked T-cell clones expanding and contracting after mild COVID-19 in a couple of donors. The cohort was made up of two young adult volunteers, one female and one male, who were previously healthy. The full study reports these points: Some responding clones were detected in pre-infection memory, suggesting pre-existing cross-reactive memory T cells joined the SARS-CoV-2 response. Contracting CD4+ clones were located mainly in the CM and EM memory subsets, whereas CD8+ clones were found to be enriched in EMRA. SARS-CoV-2 specificity was not confirmed for the second-wave clones peaking on day 37. The study covered only a couple of mild cases, and larger cohorts including severe cases with pre-infection samples were considered necessary. Clones that contracted from day 15 to 85 showed balanced CD4/CD8 phenotypes, whereas a second wave of clones that expanded from day 15 to 37 leaned towards CD4+.

V is cut back by 0 bases and J by 6 bases, with 7 bases in the junction unmatched. CDR1 and CDR2 are read off the germline V gene as SNHLY and FYNNEI. The CDR3 numbers 17 residues from cysteine through phenylalanine. The CDR3 DNA has 51 bases and is translated from base 1. Ficoll-Paque density gradient centrifugation was the method used to isolate PBMCs. Sequencer: Illumina NovaSeq 6000. Using 5'RACE with constant-segment primers, TCRalpha and TCRbeta cDNA libraries were constructed, with sample barcodes and unique molecular identifiers added in the process. Trizol reagent was used to extract RNA from every sample. Library amplification was performed in two PCR steps, and a second sample barcode and Illumina TruSeq adapters were introduced in the second step. Sequencing of the libraries was done on an Illumina NovaSeq, producing 2 x 150 bp paired-end reads. Regarding the original processing steps: The reads were demultiplexed and collapsed into UMI-guided consensus sequences using migec v1.2.7. Using mixcr v2.1.11, UMI consensuses were aligned to TRA and TRB V and J templates and then assembled into clonotypes. A clonotype was counted as expanded or contracted only if both edgeR and NoisET called the change significant, with noise models trained on biological replicates. For edgeR calls, a false discovery rate-adjusted p below 0.01 and a log2 fold-change threshold of 1 were applied. PCA with hierarchical clustering of max-normalized trajectories of the 1000 most abundant clonotypes was used as exploratory dynamics analysis. Each responding clone was given a CD4 or CD8 phenotype based on the CD4+ and CD8+ repertoires, which had been sequenced separately. Through fastp at Q25 and MiXCR, TCRdb rebuilt clones from the public reads, retaining in-frame beta chains. Merged by CDR3 protein, the rows form single entries marked with the most common genes and DNA. None of the V and J calls come from the authors' own analysis; TCRdb made them. This sample comprises a few hundred thousand distinct CDR3 sequences, approximately 25% of them detected only once. The ten largest clones add up to around 8.8% of the sample.

This TCR was sampled from an adult woman who had mild COVID-19 (a few samples of this study predate the infection). The sample titles of this study are shuffled in the database, so cell type and time point are left out; the donor was told from shared clones. The source material was PBMCs or a T cell subset sorted from them (not recorded which). The sequence joins TRBV2 to TRBJ2-2; TRBD1 lines up with 10 middle nucleotides. The nucleotides read TGTGCCAGCAGTGAAGCGGCTTGGGGACAGGGGTCCGGGGAGCTGTTTTTT. This sequence encodes CASSEAAWGQGSGELFF.